Following are 20 T cell receptor beta chains from one sample sequenced in a study of naive and memory T cell subsets. An equimolar mix of two oligonucleotides served as the beta constant-region primer for TRBC1 and TRBC2. One entry per CDR3 protein, called by TCRdb with MiXCR from the UMI-ligation and nested PCR reads. The sample lists some 28,000 distinct CDR3 sequences, around a tenth occurring once. Source material: effector memory CD4+ T cells from blood. Regarding subset: effector memory, CD45RA- CD27-. These TCRs come from a human donor in good health.

The chain uses TRBV2 and TRBJ1-6, with a tentative D call TRBD1 (6 bases). Trimming took 11 bases from V and 7 from J, leaving 15 bases between them. This CDR3 spans 13 amino acids. CDR1 and CDR2 from the germline V gene are SNHLY and FYNNEI. The CDR3 spells CACGTDRNSPLHF. The CDR3 DNA reads TGTGCCTGCGGGACGGACAGAAATTCACCCCTCCACTTT.

This sequence joins TRBV11-2 and TRBJ2-7; D uncertain. The CDR3 consists of 14 residues. The germline V gene has CDR1 SGHAT and CDR2 FQNNGV. V lost 5 bases, J lost 11 bases, and 22 bases lay in between. The CDR3 sequence is CASSRLGFSTSEYF. CDR3 nucleotide sequence: TGTGCCAGCAGCCGCCTCGGGTTCTCTACGTCTGAGTACTTC.

This clonotype was detected only a few times. The J gene is TRBJ2-3, the V gene TRBV20-1, with D hard to call. There are 13 residues in the CDR3. CDR1 is DFQATT and CDR2 is SNEGSKA in the germline V gene (reference sequence). V was cut by 1 base and J by 2 bases, with 7 bases left in between. Here the CDR3 DNA reads TGCAGTGCTAGAGCGCCTTACACAGATACGCAGTATTTT. Translation gives CSARAPYTDTQYF.

The rearrangement links TRBV20-1 to TRBJ1-1; D unresolved. V lost 2 bases and J lost 4, with 14 bases in between. This CDR3 has 14 amino acids. Germline assignment: CDR1 DFQATT and CDR2 SNEGSKA (reference sequence). The CDR3 is CSARYPSRGTEAFF. The CDR3 DNA is TGCAGTGCTAGATACCCATCACGGGGCACTGAAGCTTTCTTT.

In the case of this clonotype: A much larger clone lies one base from this, so it may be a read error. The gene calls are TRBV2 and TRBJ2-1; tentatively, D is TRBD1 or TRBD2 (5 bases each). Trimming cost V 7 bases and J 8 bases, with 15 bases left between them. The V gene's germline CDR1 is SNHLY and CDR2 FYNNEI. CDR3 length equals 13 residues. The CDR3 bases are TGTGCCAGCAATCTAGTGGGGGTGGATGAGCAGTTCTTC. It yields the protein CASNLVGVDEQFF.

The chain combines TRBV7-9 with TRBJ1-2; 9 bases align to TRBD1. The ends lost 0 bases at V and 3 bases at J; junction bases unmatched: 8. Per germline, CDR1 SEHNR and CDR2 FQNEAQ (reference sequence). The CDR3 loop spans 17 amino acids. CDR3 in DNA: TGTGCCAGCAGCTTAGCCACTACAGGGGGCTGGTACTATGGCTACACCTTC. Amino acid sequence: CASSLATTGGWYYGYTF.

CDR3 loop: CAWSRQGWGEAFF. CDR3 sequence (DNA): TGTGCCTGGAGCAGACAGGGCTGGGGTGAAGCTTTCTTT. The chain links TRBV30 to TRBJ1-1; 7 positions match TRBD1. The CDR3 has 13 amino acids. Germline V gives CDR1 GTSNPN, CDR2 SVGIG (reference sequence). Germline trimming cut 3 bases from V and 7 bases from J; bases unmatched to any gene: 8.

The chain joins TRBV7-7 to TRBJ2-5; D is possibly TRBD1 or TRBD2 (5 bases each). V shed 5 bases and J shed 7 bases, with 26 bases lying between them. CDR3 length: 17 amino acids. In germline, CDR1 is SSHAT, CDR2 FNYEAQ (reference sequence). The CDR3 reads CASSPTPLRDPEGTQYF. For the CDR3, the DNA is TGTGCCAGCAGCCCCACCCCCCTCCGGGACCCCGAGGGGACCCAGTACTTC. The full variable domain, completed using reference TRBV7-7 and TRBJ2-5, is GAGVSQSPRYKVTKRGQDVTLRCDPISSHATLYWYQQALGQGPEFLTYFNYEAQPDKSGLPSDRFSAERPEGSISTLTIQRTEQRDSAMYRCASSPTPLRDPEGTQYFGPGTRLLVL.

The CDR3 region has the DNA TGTGCCAGCAGCTTAGTCGCAGGGGCCCCCTACGAGCAGTACTTC. Encoded protein: CASSLVAGAPYEQYF. The chain carries TRBV7-9 and TRBJ2-7, with D perhaps TRBD1 (6 bases). Germline V gene lookup returns CDR1 SEHNR and CDR2 FQNEAQ (reference sequence). The CDR3 covers 15 residues. V lost 1 base to trimming and J lost 2 bases, with 12 bases between them.

Points on this clonotype: Given a much more abundant clone one base away, this may be a read error. The rearrangement uses TRBV6-6 and TRBJ2-5, with 8 bases lining up with TRBD1. CDR1 and CDR2 (germline): MNHNY, SVGAGI (reference sequence). The CDR3 covers 16 residues. The CDR3 sequence is CASRPDRTGWKETQNF. The CDR3 nucleotides are TGTGCCAGCAGACCCGACCGGACAGGGTGGAAAGAGACCCAGAACTTC.

This clonotype showed up many times. The chain joins TRBV20-1 to TRBJ2-1; 15 bases agree with TRBD2. CDR3 size: 17 residues. CDR1 DFQATT and CDR2 SNEGSKA come from the germline V gene (reference sequence). The trim removed 5 bases at V and 9 bases at J, leaving 14 bases unmatched. CDR3 in amino acids: CSAGNAGLAGGSGEQFF. In nucleotides, the CDR3 is TGCAGTGCTGGAAACGCCGGACTAGCGGGAGGGAGCGGTGAGCAGTTCTTC.

This clonotype was seen only a few times. This chain links TRBV29-1 with TRBJ2-7, with 9 bases fitting TRBD1. V gave up 3 bases and J gave up 7 bases; unmatched junction bases: 10. The CDR3 extends over 14 amino acids. CDR1 is SQVTM, CDR2 ANQGSEA, per germline. Here the CDR3 DNA reads TGCAGCGTTGAGGGACAGGGACTCCGGGGAGAGCAGTACTTC. Translated: CSVEGQGLRGEQYF.

In this sample, this clonotype turned up many times. The chain recombines TRBV20-1 with TRBJ2-7; D may be TRBD2 (5 bases). Germline CDR1 DFQATT, CDR2 SNEGSKA (reference sequence). Trimming pared 3 bases from V and 2 bases from J, leaving 20 bases between. CDR3 length: 16 amino acids. This CDR3 is CSARRSPGLSPYEQYF. The CDR3 DNA reads TGCAGTGCTAGGCGGAGTCCAGGACTCTCCCCCTACGAGCAGTACTTC.

V and J are TRBV20-1 and TRBJ2-5, with D maybe TRBD2 (5 bases). CDR1 and CDR2 from the germline V gene are DFQATT and SNEGSKA (reference sequence). V was clipped by 2 bases and J by 9 bases, with 10 bases between them. This CDR3 region has 11 residues. This CDR3 is CSARLPGAQYF. The CDR3 bases are TGCAGTGCTAGACTCCCCGGGGCCCAGTACTTC.

This clonotype has a handful of counts. The chain employs TRBV24-1 and TRBJ2-7; maybe TRBD1 (6 bases). V was trimmed by 5 bases and J by 6 bases, leaving 16 bases between them. Germline loops: CDR1 KGHDR, CDR2 SFDVKD. CDR3 length: 14 residues. The CDR3 nucleotides read TGTGCCACCAGTGGGTCAGGGGCGGGCGGCGAGCAGTACTTC. It codes for CATSGSGAGGEQYF.

This clonotype has only a few counts. The rearrangement uses TRBV29-1 and TRBJ2-7; possibly TRBD1 for D (6 bases). V was clipped by 4 bases and J by 5 bases, with 21 bases between them. The germline V gene encodes CDR1 SQVTM and CDR2 ANQGSEA. The CDR3 contains 15 residues. CDR3 protein: CSVVRPQGRKDEQYF. The CDR3 DNA reads TGCAGCGTTGTGCGCCCACAGGGACGCAAGGACGAGCAGTACTTC.

This clonotype was recorded at least ten times. This chain joins TRBV6-5 and TRBJ2-2; tentatively, D is TRBD1 or TRBD2 (5 bases each). Germline V CDR1 and CDR2: MNHEY, SVGAGI. Trimming shortened V by 0 bases and J by 9 bases, and 14 bases separated the two germline ends. This CDR3 spans 15 amino acids. CDR3 in DNA: TGTGCCAGCAGTTACTCGTCTCAGGGACGGCGGGAGCTGTTTTTT. This translates into CASSYSSQGRRELFF.

This clonotype came up many times. J is TRBJ1-1 and V is TRBV4-2; D unclear. The V end was cut by 3 bases, the J end by 6 bases, with 8 bases between. The CDR3 has 12 residues. Germline V gene lookup returns CDR1 LGHNA and CDR2 YNFKEQ. The CDR3 DNA reads TGTGCCAGCAGCCACCCTAAGTCTGAAGCTTTCTTT. It codes for CASSHPKSEAFF.

This chain uses TRBV6-2 or TRBV6-3 with TRBJ1-1; TRBD1 might be the D (5 bases). The V end lost 5 bases, the J end lost 3 bases, and 16 bases lay between the germline ends. This CDR3 is built from 15 residues. Germline-derived CDR1 and CDR2 are MNHEY and SVGEGT. The chain's CDR3 is CASSDPGRADTEAFF. The CDR3 DNA sequence: TGTGCCAGCAGTGACCCGGGCAGGGCTGACACTGAAGCTTTCTTT.

The chain uses TRBV30 and TRBJ2-5; D gene uncertain. Looked up from germline, CDR1 is GTSNPN and CDR2 is SVGIG (reference sequence). There are 13 residues in the CDR3. V lost 2 bases, J lost 1 base, and 8 bases lay in between. This CDR3 is CAWSWQIQETQYF. The CDR3 DNA reads TGTGCCTGGAGTTGGCAGATCCAAGAGACCCAGTACTTC. Full variable domain (outside the CDR3, taken from reference TRBV30 and TRBJ2-5): SQTIHQWPATLVQPVGSPLSLECTVEGTSNPNLYWYRQAAGRGLQLLFYSVGIGQISSEVPQNLSASRPQDRQFILSSKKLLLSDSGFYLCAWSWQIQETQYFGPGTRLLVL.